Sequencing of this T cell receptor beta chain was carried out in a study of CD8+ T cells in alopecia areata. Trimming removed 3 bases from V and 2 bases from J, with 11 bases in between. Germline V gives CDR1 SNHLY, CDR2 FYNNEI. The CDR3 totals 15 residues. The sequencing template was cDNA reverse transcribed from extracted RNA. Libraries were prepared by immunoSEQ multiplex PCR; TCRdb keeps only in-frame clonotypes and omits some of them. The sample records 10,000 to 15,000 clones, 68% being singletons. Treatment: oral pan-JAK inhibitor, 5-10 mg twice daily. Peripheral blood, together with lesional scalp punch biopsies, was collected from alopecia areata patients. Turning to this clone: Antigen unknown.

Study outcomes and limitations: Patients shared TCRs less clearly than mice did, possibly for HLA-related reasons.

Specimen: skin, collected at week 4, from a patient treated with tofacitinib. The TCR originated in a human donor with alopecia areata. J is TRBJ1-5 and V is TRBV2; D unclear. In DNA, the CDR3 is TGTGCCAGCAGTGACCCGATGAGTGGCAATCAGCCCCAGCATTTT. Residues: CASSDPMSGNQPQHF.